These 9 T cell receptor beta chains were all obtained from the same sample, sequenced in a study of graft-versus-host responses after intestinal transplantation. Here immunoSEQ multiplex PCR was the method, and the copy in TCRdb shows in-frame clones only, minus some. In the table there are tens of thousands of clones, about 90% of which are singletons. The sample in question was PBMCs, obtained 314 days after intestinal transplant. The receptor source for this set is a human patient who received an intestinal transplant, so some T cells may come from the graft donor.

Written as DNA, the CDR3 is TGTGCCAGCAGCTTCGGAGGGGAAAACATTCAGTACTTC. Translating it yields CASSFGGENIQYF. This chain uses TRBV7-8 with TRBJ2-4; D possibly corresponds to TRBD2 (6 bases). V dropped 3 bases and J dropped 5 bases, with 8 bases sitting between them. The length of the CDR3 is 13 residues. Germline CDR1 SGHVS, CDR2 FQNEAQ.

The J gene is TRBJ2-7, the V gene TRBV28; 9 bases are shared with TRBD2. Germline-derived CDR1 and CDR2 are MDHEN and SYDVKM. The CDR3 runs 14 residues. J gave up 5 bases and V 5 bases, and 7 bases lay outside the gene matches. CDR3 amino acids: CASSPSGMINEQYF. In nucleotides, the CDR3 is TGTGCCAGCAGTCCTAGCGGGATGATAAACGAGCAGTACTTC.

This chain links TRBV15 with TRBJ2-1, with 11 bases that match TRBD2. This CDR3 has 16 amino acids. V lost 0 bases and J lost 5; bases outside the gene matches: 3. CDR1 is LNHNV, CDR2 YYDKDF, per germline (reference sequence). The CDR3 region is CATSREEGLADNEQFF. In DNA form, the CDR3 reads TGTGCCACCAGCAGAGAAGAGGGACTAGCGGACAATGAGCAGTTCTTC.

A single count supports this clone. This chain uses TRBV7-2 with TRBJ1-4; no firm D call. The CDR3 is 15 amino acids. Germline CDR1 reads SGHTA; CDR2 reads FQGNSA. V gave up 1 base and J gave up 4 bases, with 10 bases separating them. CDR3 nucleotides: TGTGCCAGCAGCTTAGGAAGGGTAATTAATGAAAAACTGTTTTTT. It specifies CASSLGRVINEKLFF.

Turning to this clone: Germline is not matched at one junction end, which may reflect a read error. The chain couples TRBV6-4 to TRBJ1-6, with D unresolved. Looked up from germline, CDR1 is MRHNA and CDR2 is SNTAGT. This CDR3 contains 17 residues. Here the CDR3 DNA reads TGTGTCAGCAGTGGATGGGAGGACCGAATACGTAATTCACCCCTCCACTTT. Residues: CVSSGWEDRIRNSPLHF.

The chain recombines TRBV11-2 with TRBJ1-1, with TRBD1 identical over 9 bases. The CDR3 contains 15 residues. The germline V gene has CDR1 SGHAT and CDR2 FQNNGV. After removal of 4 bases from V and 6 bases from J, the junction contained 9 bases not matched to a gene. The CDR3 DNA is TGTGCCAGCAGCTCCATACAGGGGGCAGGGCCTGAAGCTTTCTTT. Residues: CASSSIQGAGPEAFF.

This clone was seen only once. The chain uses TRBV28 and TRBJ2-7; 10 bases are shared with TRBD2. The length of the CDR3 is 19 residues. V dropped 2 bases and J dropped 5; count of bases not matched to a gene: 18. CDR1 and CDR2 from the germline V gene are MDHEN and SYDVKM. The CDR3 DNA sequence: TGTGCCAGCAGTTTACCCCTAACCAGCGGGAGGGCCCTCTGGAACGAGCAGTACTTC. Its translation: CASSLPLTSGRALWNEQYF.

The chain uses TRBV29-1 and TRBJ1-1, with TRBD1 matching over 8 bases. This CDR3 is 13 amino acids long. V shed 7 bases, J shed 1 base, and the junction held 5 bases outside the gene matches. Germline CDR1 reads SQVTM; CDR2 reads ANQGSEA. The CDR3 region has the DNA TGCAGCGCTCGGACAGGGTGGAACACTGAAGCTTTCTTT. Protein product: CSARTGWNTEAFF.

The CDR3 is CASRPGEPNTEAFF. CDR3 nucleotide sequence: TGCGCCAGCAGGCCAGGGGAACCCAACACTGAAGCTTTCTTT. The chain is built from TRBV4-1 and TRBJ1-1, with D possibly matching TRBD1 (6 bases). CDR3 length: 14 residues. Trimming left V 6 bases short and J 2 bases short, with 13 bases between. Germline V CDR1 and CDR2: MGHRA, YSYEKL.